These 8 T cell receptor beta chains were all obtained from the same sample, sequenced in a study of human T cells and chemical hapten exposure (dated by TCRdb to 2020 to 2022). The library came from RACE. The instrument given in TCRdb is NextSeq 500. The public reads were reanalyzed by TCRdb: fastp trimming at Q25, MiXCR alignment, in-frame beta chains only. Here each entry gathers all rows of one CDR3 protein and keeps the most common genes and DNA. The sample profile shows 150,000 to 200,000 distinct CDR3 sequences; 30% of them were found once. Roughly 3% of the sample lies in the top ten. The time point label, read with the paper, signifies: pre-sensitization, week 0. Per the publication, the treatment or condition label means: therapeutic diphenylcyclopropenone sensitization with weekly scalp DPC. Specimen: whole blood, collected in connection with sensitization to the hapten diphenylcyclopropenone (DPC). Receptors were obtained from a woman aged 25 to 39 with alopecia areata. Some clones in this sample may be carry-over from other donors' samples.

This clonotype was seen ten or more times. This sequence joins TRBV6-2 or TRBV6-3 and TRBJ2-2; D may match TRBD1 or TRBD2 (6 bases each). V lost 2 bases, J lost 6 bases, and 13 bases lay in between. Germline lookup yields CDR1 MNHEY and CDR2 SVGEGT. The CDR3 is 15 residues long. The CDR3 DNA reads TGTGCCAGCAGTTACGAGGGGGGTGCCGCCGGGGAGCTGTTTTTT. Its translation: CASSYEGGAAGELFF.

This clonotype was counted at least ten times. This chain connects TRBV10-3 to TRBJ2-3; 7 positions match TRBD2. From germline, CDR1 is ENHRY and CDR2 SYGVKD. The CDR3 has 16 amino acids. Trimming at V came to 3 bases and at J to 2 bases, leaving 8 bases not matched to a gene. The CDR3 region has the DNA TGTGCCATCAGTGATCTGGGGGGGGGATTCACAGATACGCAGTATTTT. This codes for CAISDLGGGFTDTQYF.

This clonotype occurred a few times. The chain carries TRBV7-2 and TRBJ2-2, with 12 bases aligning to TRBD2. Germline trimming cut 1 base from V and 0 bases from J; bases unmatched to any gene: 3. There are 18 residues in the CDR3. CDR1 SGHTA and CDR2 FQGNSA come from the germline V gene. The CDR3 coding sequence is TGTGCCAGCAGCTTAGTTTCTAGCGGGAGGGCGAACACCGGGGAGCTGTTTTTT. It specifies CASSLVSSGRANTGELFF.

This clonotype occurred a few times. The V and J genes are TRBV15 and TRBJ1-5; D unresolved. The length of the CDR3 is 15 residues. Germline V lookup: CDR1 LNHNV, CDR2 YYDKDF (reference sequence). Deletions cut 0 bases from V and 2 bases from J, with 8 bases between. The CDR3 reads CATSRDRRGNQPQHF. The CDR3 DNA follows: TGTGCCACCAGCAGAGATCGTCGGGGCAATCAGCCCCAGCATTTT.

The V gene is TRBV9, the J gene TRBJ2-7; TRBD2 agrees at 13 bases. Germline CDR1 SGDLS, CDR2 YYNGEE. The V gene end was trimmed by 2 bases and the J gene end by 0 bases; junction bases not matched to a gene: 2. This CDR3 has 16 residues. Written as DNA, the CDR3 is TGTGCCAGCAGCGTGGGACTAGCGGGGAACTCCTACGAGCAGTACTTC. Encoded protein: CASSVGLAGNSYEQYF.

This clonotype was seen more than once but under ten times. This chain joins TRBV6-5 and TRBJ1-2; 10 bases are shared with TRBD1. V lost 4 bases, J lost 3 bases, and 5 bases stayed unmatched. The germline gives CDR1 MNHEY, CDR2 SVGAGI. The CDR3 contains 15 residues. CDR3 nucleotides: TGTGCCAGCAGTTTTGGGACAGGGGACTACTATGGCTACACCTTC. As protein: CASSFGTGDYYGYTF.

J is TRBJ1-5 and V is TRBV28; D possibly corresponds to TRBD1 (5 bases). Germline V gives CDR1 MDHEN, CDR2 SYDVKM. This CDR3 region has 14 residues. The germline V and J ends were trimmed by 8 bases and 0 bases, with 11 bases remaining between them. CDR3 in amino acids: CASAVGGSNQPQHF. In nucleotides, the CDR3 is TGTGCCAGCGCCGTGGGGGGTAGCAATCAGCCCCAGCATTTT.

The rearrangement uses TRBV27 and TRBJ2-7, with 12 bases identical to TRBD2. With V trimmed by 5 bases and J by 2 bases, 13 bases remained unmatched. CDR1 and CDR2 (germline): MNHEY, SMNVEV (reference sequence). The CDR3 covers 18 residues. This CDR3 is CASSTRLAGEGTPYEQYF. CDR3 nucleotides: TGTGCCAGCAGTACCCGACTAGCGGGAGAAGGCACCCCCTACGAGCAGTACTTC.